These T cell receptor beta chains were read from a single sample in a study of cytomegalovirus exposure and HLA in healthy donors. Repertoires were generated with immunoSEQ multiplex PCR, while TCRdb's copy carries only in-frame clones and drops some. The table records fewer than 250,000 clones, more than 75% of them present only once. The sequencing sample was made of PBMCs. Receptors were obtained from a man aged 35 to 55 in good health and CMV-seropositive. Both conserved end residues are part of each CDR3. A D gene is named only where the DNA matches it firmly. The listing skips clone size in some rows; elsewhere it reads once, few, many or a size class.

size	D	V	J	DNA	CDR3
-	-	TRBV27	TRBJ2-1	TGTGCCAGCATCTACTACAATGAGCAGTTCTTC	CASIYYNEQFF
-	TRBD2	TRBV11-3	TRBJ2-1	TGTGCCAGCAGCTTAGGTACTAGCGGGAGGGCCGGTAAGGATGAGCAGTTCTTC	CASSLGTSGRAGKDEQFF
few	TRBD1	TRBV19	TRBJ2-1	TGTGCCAGTAGTATAGGGACAGGGACCTACAATGAGCAGTTCTTC	CASSIGTGTYNEQFF
few	TRBD1	TRBV13	TRBJ2-1	TGTGCCAGCAGCCTACCACCGGGACAGGGGAATGAGCAGTTCTTC	CASSLPPGQGNEQFF
-	-	TRBV11-2	TRBJ2-5	TGTGCCAGCAGCCCGCTGACTAGTTACGAGACCCAGTACTTC	CASSPLTSYETQYF
few	-	TRBV2	TRBJ1-6	TGTGCCATCAATAAAGTGGGACAAAATAATTCACCCCTCCACTTT	CAINKVGQNNSPLHF
-	-	TRBV9	TRBJ2-2	TGTGCCAGCAGCGTAGGGGACTTCGCCCTTACCGGGGAGCTGTTTTTT	CASSVGDFALTGELFF
-	-	TRBV4-1	TRBJ2-1	TGCGCCAGCAGCCAAGATAGTGCGGGATCATACAATGAGCAGTTCTTC	CASSQDSAGSYNEQFF
-	-	TRBV5-6	TRBJ1-5	TGTGCCAGCAGCCAGCGAGGGACTTCCAATCAGCCCCAGCATTTT	CASSQRGTSNQPQHF
-	TRBD2	TRBV27	TRBJ2-1	TGTGCCAGCAGTTTCAGGACTAGCGGGAGTGTCGATGAGCAGTTCTTC	CASSFRTSGSVDEQFF
-	-	TRBV10-1	TRBJ1-1	TGCGCCAGCAGTAAGGAGACGGGAACTGAAGCTTTCTTT	CASSKETGTEAFF
-	TRBD1	TRBV19	TRBJ1-1	TGTGCCAGTAGTTTATGGACAGGGGGCGGATGGGTGAACACTGAAGCTTTCTTT	CASSLWTGGGWVNTEAFF
few	-	TRBV7-3	TRBJ2-3	TGTGCCAGCAGCTTATTTATCACAGATACGCAGTATTTT	CASSLFITDTQYF
-	TRBD1	TRBV7-3	TRBJ1-2	TGTGCCAGCATCACAGGGGGCCCCTATGGCTACACCTTC	CASITGGPYGYTF
-	-	TRBV7-9	TRBJ2-5	TGTGCCAGCAGCCCAGGGGATCACTACAAAGAGACCCAGTACTTC	CASSPGDHYKETQYF
-	-	TRBV5-4	TRBJ2-3	TGTGCCAGCAGCGGAGGGACTGGAGGGGTGAGCACAGATACGCAGTATTTT	CASSGGTGGVSTDTQYF
-	-	TRBV6-5	TRBJ1-5	TGTGCCAGCAGTTACTCAGGCAGGGCGGATCAGCCCCAGCATTTT	CASSYSGRADQPQHF
-	TRBD2	TRBV4-1	TRBJ2-7	TGCGCCAGCAGCCAAGATAACAGCGGGAGAGGGTACGAGCAGTACTTC	CASSQDNSGRGYEQYF
-	TRBD2	TRBV27	TRBJ2-7	TGTGCCAGCAGTTTGGGAGGGTCATACGAGCAGTACTTC	CASSLGGSYEQYF
-	-	TRBV6-1	TRBJ1-5	TGTGCCAGCAGTTCTACAGTGGGCAATCAGCCCCAGCATTTT	CASSSTVGNQPQHF
-	-	TRBV28	TRBJ2-5	TGTGCCAGCACCGCGGACAGAGAAGAGACCCAGTACTTC	CASTADREETQYF
few	-	TRBV7-9	TRBJ2-3	TGTGCCAGCAGCTGGAGCGGCACAGATACGCAGTATTTT	CASSWSGTDTQYF
few	-	TRBV6-1	TRBJ2-6	TGTGCCAGCACCCCCCGAGGCGGGGCCAACGTCCTGACTTTC	CASTPRGGANVLTF
-	-	TRBV4-1	TRBJ2-1	TGCGCCAGCAGCCAAACTGTTAATGAGCAGTTCTTC	CASSQTVNEQFF
-	-	TRBV6-6	TRBJ2-1	TGTGCCAGCAGTAAGTGGGACTCCCTCTCGGATGAGCAGTTCTTC	CASSKWDSLSDEQFF
-	-	TRBV5-8	TRBJ2-5	TGTGCCAGCAGGGGGCTGAAGGCTGAAGAGACCCAGTACTTC	CASRGLKAEETQYF
-	-	TRBV4-2	TRBJ1-3	TGTGCCAGCAGCCAAAGACCGACAGCCTCTGGAAACACCATATATTTT	CASSQRPTASGNTIYF
-	-	TRBV6-5	TRBJ2-7	TGTGCCAGCAGTTACTTCCAGGGCTCCTACGAGCAGTACTTC	CASSYFQGSYEQYF
-	TRBD1	TRBV5-5	TRBJ2-1	TGTGCCAGCAGCCATCGGGGGACAGGGGTCCTCTTTTCCTACAATGAGCAGTTCTTC	CASSHRGTGVLFSYNEQFF
-	TRBD1	TRBV19	TRBJ2-3	TGTGCCAGTAGTGCTACAGGGGGCAGGACAGATACGCAGTATTTT	CASSATGGRTDTQYF
few	-	TRBV4-1	TRBJ1-2	TGCGCCAGCAGCCAAGCTATAGGGGGCTATGGCTACACCTTC	CASSQAIGGYGYTF
-	TRBD1	TRBV2	TRBJ1-4	TGTGCCAGCCGAGAAGGACAGGGGGCTCGAGCTAATGAAAAACTGTTTTTT	CASREGQGARANEKLFF
-	-	TRBV6-5	TRBJ2-7	TGTGCCAGCAGTTACTCGGAGGGGGCGGGGGAGCAGTACTTC	CASSYSEGAGEQYF
few	TRBD2	TRBV7-3	TRBJ2-1	TGTGCCAGCAGCTCACCGACTAGCGGGAGCTACAATGAGCAGTTCTTC	CASSSPTSGSYNEQFF
once	TRBD1	TRBV27	TRBJ2-3	TGTGCCAGCAGTACCGGACAGGGGTACACAGATACGCAGTATTTT	CASSTGQGYTDTQYF
-	-	TRBV5-1	TRBJ2-7	TGCGCCAGCAGTCTTACCGGGGGGCTTACCTACGAGCAGTACTTC	CASSLTGGLTYEQYF
-	-	TRBV2	TRBJ1-5	TGTGCCAGCAGTGACAGTAATCAGCCCCAGCATTTT	CASSDSNQPQHF
-	-	TRBV6-1	TRBJ1-5	TGTGCCAGCAGGGAACAGGGATGGAGCAATCAGCCCCAGCATTTT	CASREQGWSNQPQHF
once	-	TRBV6-5	TRBJ1-1	TGTGCCAGCAGTTCCGACAGATACACTGAAGCTTTCTTT	CASSSDRYTEAFF
-	TRBD1	TRBV28	TRBJ2-1	TGTGCCAGCAGCCGACAGGGAAACTACAATGAGCAGTTCTTC	CASSRQGNYNEQFF
-	-	TRBV5-1	TRBJ2-3	TGCGCCAGCAGCTTGGACAGGCTGCCCACAGATACGCAGTATTTT	CASSLDRLPTDTQYF
-	-	TRBV6-1	TRBJ2-1	TGTGCCACGCGGGACAGCTTATACAATGAGCAGTTCTTC	CATRDSLYNEQFF
-	-	TRBV18	TRBJ2-3	TGTGCCAGCTCACCCCAAGAGGGCGCGTCAGATACGCAGTATTTT	CASSPQEGASDTQYF
-	TRBD2	TRBV9	TRBJ2-2	TGTGCCAGCAGCGTTCTAGCGGGAGATGGTACCGGGGAGCTGTTTTTT	CASSVLAGDGTGELFF
-	TRBD2	TRBV5-1	TRBJ2-5	TGCGCCAGCAGCTTCTCCCTAGCGGACGAGACCCAGTACTTC	CASSFSLADETQYF
-	-	TRBV6-5	TRBJ1-2	TGTGCCACCCTAGGGGTAGCCCTCTATGGCTACACCTTC	CATLGVALYGYTF
-	-	TRBV6-6	TRBJ1-5	TGTGCCAGCACCTCCGAGGGGCCCCAGCATTTT	CASTSEGPQHF
-	-	TRBV10-1	TRBJ2-7	TGCGCCAGCAGTTCGAGCGGACAGCCACCCTACGAGCAGTACTTC	CASSSSGQPPYEQYF
few	-	TRBV11-2	TRBJ2-1	TGTGCCAGCAGCTCCCAGTCCCCTTACTACAATGAGCAGTTCTTC	CASSSQSPYYNEQFF
-	-	TRBV4-1	TRBJ1-1	TGCGCCAGCAGCTTTAGTCCAGGGGTTGGCACTGAAGCTTTCTTT	CASSFSPGVGTEAFF
-	TRBD1	TRBV7-9	TRBJ2-7	TGTGCCAGTCGACAGGGGACCTACGAGCAGTACTTC	CASRQGTYEQYF